Following are 16 T cell receptor beta chains from one sample sequenced in a study of PD-1 blockade in classical Hodgkin lymphoma. Every patient had relapsed following autologous stem cell transplantation, and cohorts differed in brentuximab vedotin exposure. Starting with thawed PBMCs, CD4+ T cells were purified by magnetic negative selection. Produced via immunoSEQ multiplex PCR; TCRdb's table is partial and in-frame only. The table includes about 8,500 clones, about 80% detected once. This sample comprised CD4+ T cells from blood, obtained at baseline. The receptors here all came from a human donor with classical Hodgkin lymphoma.

The chain employs TRBV18 and TRBJ2-3, with TRBD2 matching 10 bases. The CDR3 has 15 residues. CDR1 and CDR2 from the germline V gene are KGHSH and LQKENI. Trimming at V came to 4 bases and at J to 5 bases, leaving 6 bases not matched to a gene. The CDR3 DNA sequence: TGTGCCAGCTCACTTCTAGCGGGAGTGGGAGATACGCAGTATTTT. It is translated as CASSLLAGVGDTQYF.

The rearrangement links TRBV4-1 to TRBJ2-5; D call uncertain. Trimming shortened V by 0 bases and J by 4 bases, and 9 bases separated the two germline ends. Germline CDR1 and CDR2: MGHRA and YSYEKL. The CDR3 loop spans 14 amino acids. CDR3 protein: CASSQEIGVETQYF. CDR3 bases: TGCGCCAGCAGCCAAGAAATCGGAGTAGAGACCCAGTACTTC.

This clone appeared a single time. The rearrangement links TRBV28 to TRBJ1-2; 9 nucleotides agree with TRBD1. The CDR3 totals 16 residues. J gave up 4 bases and V 2 bases, and 8 bases lay outside the gene matches. CDR1 is MDHEN and CDR2 is SYDVKM in the germline V gene. DNA of the CDR3: TGTGCCAGCAGTTTACGGGTGGGGACAGGGCTCTATGGCTACACCTTC. Amino acid sequence: CASSLRVGTGLYGYTF.

V and J are TRBV6-5 and TRBJ1-5; 9 bases line up with TRBD1. The V and J ends lost 5 bases and 1 base, in that order; junction bases with no gene match: 3. There are 15 residues in the CDR3. Germline loops: CDR1 MNHEY, CDR2 SVGAGI. CDR3 loop: CASSRDRVSNQPQHF. The DNA of the CDR3 is TGTGCCAGCAGTCGGGACAGGGTGAGCAATCAGCCCCAGCATTTT.

This sequence joins TRBV6-1 and TRBJ2-3, with D possibly TRBD2 on 6 matching bases. V lost 8 bases and J 3 bases, leaving 12 bases between the germline ends. The CDR3 runs 13 residues. From germline, CDR1 is MNHNS and CDR2 SASEGT. The CDR3 DNA follows: TGTGCCAGCCGCCGGGACTTTACAGATACGCAGTATTTT. This encodes CASRRDFTDTQYF.

This chain joins TRBV18 and TRBJ2-1; D not resolved. Looked up from germline, CDR1 is KGHSH and CDR2 is LQKENI. Trimming removed 8 bases from V and 4 bases from J, with 6 bases in between. The CDR3 spans 11 residues. The CDR3 DNA sequence: TGTGCCAGCACTTTATACAATGAGCAGTTCTTC. Its translation: CASTLYNEQFF. The full variable domain, its missing parts supplied by reference TRBV18 and TRBJ2-1, is NAGVMQNPRHLVRRRGQEARLRCSPMKGHSHVYWYRQLPEEGLKFMVYLQKENIIDESGMPKERFSAEFPKEGPSILRIQQVVRGDSAAYFCASTLYNEQFFGPGTRLTVL.

This clone was seen a few times. The chain is built from TRBV25-1 and TRBJ2-6, with no clear D. Germline CDR1 is MGHDK and CDR2 is SYGVNS. The V gene lost 4 bases and the J gene lost 2 bases, with 6 bases spanning the gap. This CDR3 region has 14 residues. CDR3 nucleotide sequence: TGTGCCAGCAGTGGAGAACCTGGGGCCAACGTCCTGACTTTC. Translation: CASSGEPGANVLTF.

This clone was seen only once. The rearrangement joins TRBV29-1 to TRBJ2-5; possibly TRBD2 for D (5 bases). V lost 7 bases, J lost 2 bases, and 8 bases lay in between. Germline CDR1 SQVTM, CDR2 ANQGSEA. There are 11 residues in the CDR3. The CDR3 DNA follows: TGCAGCGCCGGACTGCAAGAGACCCAGTACTTC. Translating it yields CSAGLQETQYF.

The genes are TRBV6-1 and TRBJ2-1, with 9 bases fitting TRBD2. Trimming cost V 5 bases and J 7 bases; bases outside gene matches: 6. CDR3 size: 14 residues. Germline V gene lookup returns CDR1 MNHNS and CDR2 SASEGT. The CDR3 loop is CASSSSGRRNEQFF. The CDR3 nucleotides are TGTGCCAGCAGTAGTAGCGGGAGAAGGAATGAGCAGTTCTTC.

The rearrangement joins TRBV5-5 to TRBJ2-1; 13 bases are shared with TRBD2. The length of the CDR3 is 16 residues. From germline, CDR1 is SGHKS and CDR2 YYEKEE (reference sequence). The junction had 0 bases not matched to a gene; V was cut back by 1 base and J by 2 bases. CDR3 sequence (DNA): TGTGCCAGCAGCTTGACTAGCGGGAGGGCCTACAATGAGCAGTTCTTC. Protein sequence: CASSLTSGRAYNEQFF.

This chain connects TRBV28 to TRBJ1-4; D unresolved. The germline CDR1 and CDR2 sequences are MDHEN and SYDVKM. The CDR3 runs to 15 residues. The V end was cut by 3 bases, the J end by 7 bases, with 15 bases between. CDR3 DNA: TGTGCCAGCAGTTTCAGAGGGCCCACCTCTGAAAAACTGTTTTTT. This encodes CASSFRGPTSEKLFF. Looking up the rest from reference TRBV28 and TRBJ1-4 gives the full variable domain: DVKVTQSSRYLVKRTGEKVFLECVQDMDHENMFWYRQDPGLGLRLIYFSYDVKMKEKGDIPEGYSVSREKKERFSLILESASTNQTSMYLCASSFRGPTSEKLFFGSGTQLSVL.

The chain carries TRBV28 and TRBJ2-3; D gene uncertain. Germline V gives CDR1 MDHEN, CDR2 SYDVKM. The CDR3 spans 16 residues. Trimming stripped 5 bases from V and 1 base from J, with 16 bases between. The CDR3 nucleotides read TGTGCCAGCAGTGCGATTAGATACAGTGGCACAGATACGCAGTATTTT. Translating gives CASSAIRYSGTDTQYF.

This clone showed up just once. The chain couples TRBV5-4 to TRBJ1-1; weak D call: TRBD1 (5 bases). The CDR3 totals 14 residues. Per the germline V gene, CDR1 is SGHNT and CDR2 is YYREEE (reference sequence). With 3 bases removed from V and 1 base from J, the gap between germline ends came to 10 bases. The CDR3 DNA reads as TGTGCCAGCAGCTCCCATGGGGGGAACACTGAAGCTTTCTTT. Translating gives CASSSHGGNTEAFF. The variable domain in full, with the rest retrieved from reference TRBV5-4 and TRBJ1-1, is ETGVTQSPTHLIKTRGQQVTLRCSSQSGHNTVSWYQQALGQGPQFIFQYYREEENGRGNFPPRFSGLQFPNYSSELNVNALELDDSALYLCASSSHGGNTEAFFGQGTRLTVV.

V is TRBV21-1 and J is TRBJ1-4. TRBV21-1 is a known pseudogene. The CDR3 is made up of 12 amino acids. The chain's CDR3 is CASIHGVGKLFF. CDR3 DNA sequence: TGTGCCAGCATTCACGGGGTAGGGAAACTGTTTTTT.

The CDR3 reads CASMGRANEQFF. The CDR3 region has the DNA TGCGCCAGCATGGGGAGGGCGAATGAGCAGTTCTTC. The V gene is TRBV4-1, the J gene TRBJ2-1; 7 bases fit TRBD2. V lost 7 bases and J lost 7; bases outside the gene matches: 4. This CDR3 contains 12 residues. The germline V gene encodes CDR1 MGHRA and CDR2 YSYEKL.

This clone appeared a few times. The chain is built from TRBV6-4 and TRBJ1-5, with D perhaps TRBD1 (5 bases). This CDR3 is built from 14 residues. Germline V gene data show CDR1 as MRHNA and CDR2 as SNTAGT. Trimming left V 3 bases short and J 2 bases short, with 8 bases between. The CDR3 nucleotides read TGTGCCAGCAGTGAGGGGGTCGGCAATCAGCCCCAGCATTTT. Amino acid sequence: CASSEGVGNQPQHF.